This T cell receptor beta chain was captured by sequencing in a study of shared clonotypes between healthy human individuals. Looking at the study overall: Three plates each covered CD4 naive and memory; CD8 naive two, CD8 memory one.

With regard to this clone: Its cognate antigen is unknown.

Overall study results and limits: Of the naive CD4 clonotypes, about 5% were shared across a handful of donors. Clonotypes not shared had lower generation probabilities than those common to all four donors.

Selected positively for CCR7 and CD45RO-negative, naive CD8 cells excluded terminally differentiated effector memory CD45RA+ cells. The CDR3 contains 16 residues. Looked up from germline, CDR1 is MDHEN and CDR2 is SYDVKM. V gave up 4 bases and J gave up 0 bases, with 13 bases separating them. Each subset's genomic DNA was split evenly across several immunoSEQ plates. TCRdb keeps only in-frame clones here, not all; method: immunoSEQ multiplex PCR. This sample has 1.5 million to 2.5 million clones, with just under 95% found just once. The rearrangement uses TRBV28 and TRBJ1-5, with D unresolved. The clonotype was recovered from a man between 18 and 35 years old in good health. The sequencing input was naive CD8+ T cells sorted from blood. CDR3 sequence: CASSSPDGYSNQPQHF. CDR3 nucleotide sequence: TGTGCCAGCAGTTCTCCGGACGGGTATAGCAATCAGCCCCAGCATTTT.